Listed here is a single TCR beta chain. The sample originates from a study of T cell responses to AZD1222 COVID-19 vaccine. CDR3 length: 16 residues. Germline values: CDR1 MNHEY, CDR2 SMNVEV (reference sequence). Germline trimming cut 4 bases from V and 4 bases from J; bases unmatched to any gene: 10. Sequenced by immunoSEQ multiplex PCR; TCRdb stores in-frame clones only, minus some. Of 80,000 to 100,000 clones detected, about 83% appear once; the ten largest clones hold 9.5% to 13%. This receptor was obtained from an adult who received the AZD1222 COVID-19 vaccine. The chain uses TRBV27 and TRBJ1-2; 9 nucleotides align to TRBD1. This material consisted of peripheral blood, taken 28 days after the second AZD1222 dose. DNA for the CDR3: TGTGCCAGCAGTTCGGATTACAGGGGGCGACCCTATGGCTACACCTTC. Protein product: CASSSDYRGRPYGYTF.